This TCR beta chain came from a study of identifying expanded T cells in peripheral blood. The repertoire was sequenced with immunoSEQ multiplex PCR; TCRdb's copy has only in-frame clones and lacks some. The sample lists roughly 120,000 clones, less than 90% occurring once. Sequencing input: blood. The sequence was collected from a person between 18 and 75 years old in good health.

DNA for the CDR3: TGTGCCTGGAGTGATCTTTACGAGCAGTACTTC. It yields the protein CAWSDLYEQYF. The chain uses TRBV30 and TRBJ2-7; D is uncertain. This CDR3 contains 11 residues. Trimming cost V 1 base and J 4 bases, with 5 bases left between them. CDR1 GTSNPN and CDR2 SVGIG come from the germline V gene (reference sequence).